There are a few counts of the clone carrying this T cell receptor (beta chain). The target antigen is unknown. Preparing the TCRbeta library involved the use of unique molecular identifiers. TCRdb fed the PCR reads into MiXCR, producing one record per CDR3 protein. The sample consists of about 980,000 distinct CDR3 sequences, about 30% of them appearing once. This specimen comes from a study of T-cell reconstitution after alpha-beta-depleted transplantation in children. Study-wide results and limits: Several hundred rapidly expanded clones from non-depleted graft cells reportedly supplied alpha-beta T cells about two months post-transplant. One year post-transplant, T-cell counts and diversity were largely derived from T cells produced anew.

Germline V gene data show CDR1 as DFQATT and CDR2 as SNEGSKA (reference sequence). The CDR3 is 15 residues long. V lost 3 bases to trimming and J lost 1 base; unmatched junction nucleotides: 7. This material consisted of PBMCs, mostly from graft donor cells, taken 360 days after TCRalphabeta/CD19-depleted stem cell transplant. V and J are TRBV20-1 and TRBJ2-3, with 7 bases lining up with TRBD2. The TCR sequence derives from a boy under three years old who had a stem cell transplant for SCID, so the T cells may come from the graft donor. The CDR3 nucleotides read TGCAGTGCTAGTGCGGAACGGGGGGGCACAGATACGCAGTATTTT. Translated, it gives CSASAERGGTDTQYF.